Sequencing of this T cell receptor (beta chain) was carried out in a study of cytomegalovirus exposure and HLA in healthy donors. Across the study: The platform used for the 120 validation repertoires matched that of the roughly 700 first-cohort repertoires, a later analysis reported.

CDR1 and CDR2 (germline): MNHEY, SVGAGI. There are 15 residues in the CDR3. The V end lost 1 base, the J end lost 4 bases, and 11 bases lay between the germline ends. Sequencing was performed with immunoSEQ multiplex PCR; in TCRdb, only in-frame clones are kept and a portion is missing. The sample yields roughly 52,000 clones, approximately 90% seen once. The gene calls are TRBV6-5 and TRBJ2-1; D call uncertain. This TCR came from a young man in good health and CMV-seronegative. The sequencing input was PBMCs. In DNA form, the CDR3 reads TGTGCCAGCAGTTACTTTCCTACAGAGTACAATGAGCAGTTCTTC. This gives the protein CASSYFPTEYNEQFF.